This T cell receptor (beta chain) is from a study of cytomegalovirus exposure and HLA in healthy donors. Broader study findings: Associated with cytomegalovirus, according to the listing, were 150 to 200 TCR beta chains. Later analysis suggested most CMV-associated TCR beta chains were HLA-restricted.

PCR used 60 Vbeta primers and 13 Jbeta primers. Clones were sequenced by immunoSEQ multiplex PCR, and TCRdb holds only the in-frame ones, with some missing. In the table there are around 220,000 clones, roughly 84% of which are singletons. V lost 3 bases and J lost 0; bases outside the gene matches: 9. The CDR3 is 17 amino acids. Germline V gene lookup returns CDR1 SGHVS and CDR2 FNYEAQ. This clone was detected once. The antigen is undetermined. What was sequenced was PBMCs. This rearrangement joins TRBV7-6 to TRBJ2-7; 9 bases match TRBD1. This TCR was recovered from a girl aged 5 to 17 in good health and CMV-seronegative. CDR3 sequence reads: CASSLGSTGGLSYEQYF. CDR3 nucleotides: TGTGCCAGCAGCTTGGGGTCCACAGGGGGCCTCTCCTACGAGCAGTACTTC. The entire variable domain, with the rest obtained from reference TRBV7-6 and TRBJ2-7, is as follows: GAGVSQSPRYKVTKRGQDVALRCDPISGHVSLYWYRQALGQGPEFLTYFNYEAQQDKSGLPNDRFSAERPEGSISTLTIQRTEQRDSAMYRCASSLGSTGGLSYEQYFGPGTRLTVT.